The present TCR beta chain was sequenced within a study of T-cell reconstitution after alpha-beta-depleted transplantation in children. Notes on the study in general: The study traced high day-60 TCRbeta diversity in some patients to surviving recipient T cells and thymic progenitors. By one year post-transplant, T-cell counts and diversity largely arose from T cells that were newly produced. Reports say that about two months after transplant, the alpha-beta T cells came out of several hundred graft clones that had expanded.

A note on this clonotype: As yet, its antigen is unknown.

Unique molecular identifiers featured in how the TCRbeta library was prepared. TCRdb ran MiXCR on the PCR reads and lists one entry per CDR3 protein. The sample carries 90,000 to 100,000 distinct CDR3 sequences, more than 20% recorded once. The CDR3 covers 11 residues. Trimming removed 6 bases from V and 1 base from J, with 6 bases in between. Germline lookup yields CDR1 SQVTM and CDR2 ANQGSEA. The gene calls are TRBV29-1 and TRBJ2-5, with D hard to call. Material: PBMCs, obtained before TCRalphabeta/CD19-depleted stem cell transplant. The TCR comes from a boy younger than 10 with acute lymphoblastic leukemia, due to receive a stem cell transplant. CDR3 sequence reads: CSVRFQETQYF. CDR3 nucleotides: TGCAGCGTCAGGTTCCAAGAGACCCAGTACTTC.